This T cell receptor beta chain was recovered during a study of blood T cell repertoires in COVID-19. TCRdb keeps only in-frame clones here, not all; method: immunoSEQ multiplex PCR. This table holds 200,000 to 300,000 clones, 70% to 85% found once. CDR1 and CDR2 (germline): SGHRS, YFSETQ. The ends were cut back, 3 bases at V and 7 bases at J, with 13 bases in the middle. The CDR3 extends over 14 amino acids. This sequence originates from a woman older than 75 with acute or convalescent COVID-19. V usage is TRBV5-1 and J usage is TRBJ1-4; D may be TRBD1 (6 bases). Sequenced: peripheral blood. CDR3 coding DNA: TGCGCCAGCAGCTCCCAGGGGAGGGGTGAAAAACTGTTTTTT. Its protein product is CASSSQGRGEKLFF.